Listed below are T cell receptor beta chains from one sample, sequenced in a study of human thymus T cells. Method: immunoSEQ multiplex PCR; TCRdb's copy keeps in-frame clones and lacks some. The sample holds some 40,000 clones, 94% seen once. The sample taken for sequencing was blood. The receptor set was obtained from a boy in the first two years of life with a congenital heart defect but otherwise immunologically healthy. Each CDR3 is given with its conserved first and last residue. D genes are given only for firm matches. Size values are once, few and many counts, or a class for expanded clones, and some rows have none.

j_gene: TRBJ1-6; v_gene: TRBV11-2; len: 13; abundance: -; d_gene: -; CDR3aa: CASSLVGSSPLHF; CDR3nt: TGTGCCAGCAGCTTAGTCGGCAGTTCACCCCTCCACTTT
j_gene: TRBJ1-4; v_gene: TRBV6-1; len: 13; abundance: -; d_gene: TRBD1; CDR3aa: CASSPRQGEKLFF; CDR3nt: TGTGCCAGCAGTCCCCGACAGGGTGAAAAACTGTTTTTT
j_gene: TRBJ1-2; v_gene: TRBV23-1; len: 17; abundance: few; d_gene: TRBD1; CDR3aa: CASSRQTLLRDRGSYTF; CDR3nt: TGCGCCAGCAGTCGCCAAACACTCCTCCGGGACAGGGGCAGCTACACCTTC
j_gene: TRBJ2-3; v_gene: TRBV15; len: 15; abundance: -; d_gene: TRBD1; CDR3aa: CATSRGTGETDTQYF; CDR3nt: TGTGCCACCAGCAGGGGGACAGGGGAAACAGATACGCAGTATTTT
j_gene: TRBJ1-1; v_gene: TRBV9; len: 16; abundance: -; d_gene: -; CDR3aa: CASSVEGHRGYTEAFF; CDR3nt: TGTGCCAGCAGCGTAGAGGGACATAGAGGGTACACTGAAGCTTTCTTT
j_gene: TRBJ1-2; v_gene: TRBV11-2; len: 13; abundance: -; d_gene: -; CDR3aa: CASSSAGNYGYTF; CDR3nt: TGTGCCAGCAGCTCCGCAGGGAACTATGGCTACACCTTC
j_gene: TRBJ1-5; v_gene: TRBV19; len: 14; abundance: -; d_gene: -; CDR3aa: CAIPGPGGGQPQHF; CDR3nt: TGTGCCATTCCGGGCCCAGGTGGAGGTCAGCCCCAGCATTTT
j_gene: TRBJ1-2; v_gene: TRBV9; len: 15; abundance: -; d_gene: -; CDR3aa: CASSVIGEANYGYTF; CDR3nt: TGTGCCAGCAGCGTTATCGGGGAGGCTAACTATGGCTACACCTTC
j_gene: TRBJ1-1; v_gene: TRBV19; len: 14; abundance: -; d_gene: TRBD1; CDR3aa: CASSIRPGGTEAFF; CDR3nt: TGTGCCAGTAGTATTAGGCCAGGGGGTACTGAAGCTTTCTTT
j_gene: TRBJ1-5; v_gene: TRBV6-1; len: 13; abundance: -; d_gene: -; CDR3aa: CAGQGRSNQPQHF; CDR3nt: TGTGCCGGCCAGGGTAGGAGCAATCAGCCCCAGCATTTT
j_gene: TRBJ2-7; v_gene: TRBV5-1; len: 16; abundance: -; d_gene: -; CDR3aa: CASSLARLSPPYEQYF; CDR3nt: TGCGCCAGCAGCTTGGCCCGACTCTCTCCCCCCTACGAGCAGTACTTC
j_gene: TRBJ1-2; v_gene: TRBV2; len: 12; abundance: -; d_gene: -; CDR3aa: CARVARNYGYTF; CDR3nt: TGTGCTAGGGTGGCTCGGAACTATGGCTACACCTTC
j_gene: TRBJ1-2; v_gene: TRBV29-1; len: 11; abundance: -; d_gene: TRBD1; CDR3aa: CSVEGQGGYTF; CDR3nt: TGCAGCGTTGAGGGACAGGGTGGCTACACCTTC
j_gene: TRBJ1-2; v_gene: TRBV11-2; len: 15; abundance: -; d_gene: TRBD1; CDR3aa: CASSLGVDRSYGYTF; CDR3nt: TGTGCCAGCAGCTTAGGGGTGGACAGGTCCTATGGCTACACCTTC
j_gene: TRBJ1-5; v_gene: TRBV30; len: 13; abundance: -; d_gene: -; CDR3aa: CAWSVRGNQPQHF; CDR3nt: TGTGCCTGGAGTGTTAGGGGGAATCAGCCCCAGCATTTT
j_gene: TRBJ2-3; v_gene: TRBV7-8; len: 17; abundance: -; d_gene: TRBD2; CDR3aa: CASRSLGLAGVTDTQYF; CDR3nt: TGTGCCAGCCGAAGCCTGGGGTTAGCGGGGGTCACAGATACGCAGTATTTT
j_gene: TRBJ1-6; v_gene: TRBV6-5; len: 14; abundance: -; d_gene: -; CDR3aa: CATTKETVNSPLHF; CDR3nt: TGTGCCACCACAAAGGAGACAGTAAATTCACCCCTCCACTTT
j_gene: TRBJ2-7; v_gene: TRBV5-1; len: 13; abundance: once; d_gene: -; CDR3aa: CASSLNREGEQYF; CDR3nt: TGCGCCAGCAGCTTAAACAGGGAGGGCGAGCAGTACTTC
j_gene: TRBJ1-2; v_gene: TRBV5-5; len: 14; abundance: -; d_gene: -; CDR3aa: CASSSRDKNYGYTF; CDR3nt: TGTGCCAGCAGCTCCCGGGACAAAAACTATGGCTACACCTTC
j_gene: TRBJ2-7; v_gene: TRBV10-3; len: 14; abundance: -; d_gene: -; CDR3aa: CAISHTDRNYEQYF; CDR3nt: TGTGCCATCAGTCACACCGACAGGAACTACGAGCAGTACTTC
j_gene: TRBJ2-3; v_gene: TRBV9; len: 15; abundance: -; d_gene: -; CDR3aa: CASSPPDTVTDTQYF; CDR3nt: TGTGCCAGCAGCCCACCGGATACGGTCACAGATACGCAGTATTTT
j_gene: TRBJ2-5; v_gene: TRBV7-3; len: 16; abundance: -; d_gene: -; CDR3aa: CASSTGGRPSQETQYF; CDR3nt: TGTGCCAGCAGCACCGGGGGACGCCCTTCCCAAGAGACCCAGTACTTC
j_gene: TRBJ2-5; v_gene: TRBV7-8; len: 14; abundance: -; d_gene: -; CDR3aa: CASRPPSLRETQYF; CDR3nt: TGTGCCAGCCGTCCCCCTAGTTTACGTGAGACCCAGTACTTC
j_gene: TRBJ2-5; v_gene: TRBV5-1; len: 13; abundance: few; d_gene: -; CDR3aa: CASSLSGQETQYF; CDR3nt: TGCGCCAGCAGCTTGAGCGGCCAAGAGACCCAGTACTTC
j_gene: TRBJ1-1; v_gene: TRBV5-1; len: 13; abundance: few; d_gene: -; CDR3aa: CASSFSEDTEAFF; CDR3nt: TGCGCCAGCAGCTTCTCCGAGGACACTGAAGCTTTCTTT
j_gene: TRBJ2-7; v_gene: TRBV7-2; len: 18; abundance: -; d_gene: TRBD2; CDR3aa: CASSLQTSGGAVSYEQYF; CDR3nt: TGTGCCAGCAGCTTACAAACTAGCGGGGGGGCGGTTTCCTACGAGCAGTACTTC
j_gene: TRBJ1-4; v_gene: TRBV15; len: 15; abundance: -; d_gene: -; CDR3aa: CATSEYQANNEKLFF; CDR3nt: TGTGCCACCAGCGAGTACCAGGCGAATAATGAAAAACTGTTTTTT
j_gene: TRBJ1-2; v_gene: TRBV5-3; len: 13; abundance: -; d_gene: -; CDR3aa: CARSTGPLCWSTF; CDR3nt: TGTGCCAGAAGCACGGGCCCGCTTTGTTGGAGCACCTTC
j_gene: TRBJ2-1; v_gene: TRBV4-3; len: 13; abundance: -; d_gene: -; CDR3aa: CASSLTTYNEQFF; CDR3nt: TGCGCCAGCAGCCTGACTACTTACAATGAGCAGTTCTTC
j_gene: TRBJ2-7; v_gene: TRBV9; len: 15; abundance: -; d_gene: TRBD2; CDR3aa: CASSVASGVAYEQYF; CDR3nt: TGTGCCAGCAGCGTAGCCAGCGGGGTCGCCTACGAGCAGTACTTC
j_gene: TRBJ2-7; v_gene: TRBV10-3; len: 14; abundance: -; d_gene: TRBD2; CDR3aa: CAISGRGGSYEQYF; CDR3nt: TGTGCCATCAGTGGTCGCGGGGGCTCCTACGAGCAGTACTTC
j_gene: TRBJ2-2; v_gene: TRBV5-1; len: 16; abundance: -; d_gene: TRBD2; CDR3aa: CASSSTTSGNTGELFF; CDR3nt: TGCGCCAGCAGCTCTACGACTAGCGGAAACACCGGGGAGCTGTTTTTT
j_gene: TRBJ2-7; v_gene: TRBV9; len: 15; abundance: -; d_gene: -; CDR3aa: CASSEGGDSSYEQYF; CDR3nt: TGTGCCAGCAGCGAGGGGGGGGATAGCTCCTACGAGCAGTACTTC
j_gene: TRBJ1-2; v_gene: TRBV7-9; len: 14; abundance: few; d_gene: -; CDR3aa: CASSLGQRSDGYTF; CDR3nt: TGTGCCAGCAGCTTAGGGCAGCGAAGTGATGGCTACACCTTC
j_gene: TRBJ1-4; v_gene: TRBV19; len: 12; abundance: -; d_gene: -; CDR3aa: CASRDRREKLFF; CDR3nt: TGTGCCAGCCGGGACCGCCGAGAAAAACTGTTTTTT
j_gene: TRBJ2-3; v_gene: TRBV6-1; len: 17; abundance: -; d_gene: TRBD2; CDR3aa: CASSDGQGLAETDTQYF; CDR3nt: TGTGCCAGCAGTGATGGCCAGGGACTAGCGGAAACAGATACGCAGTATTTT